The TCR beta chain under discussion was sequenced for a study of identical twins. Findings and limits, study-wide: The study reached conclusions through statistical analysis that was cross-sectional, not following the same donors. Insertions were reduced in abundant cord blood beta clonotypes but not in memory repertoires. Twins showed weaker excess sharing in their beta out-of-frame sequences. Researchers caution that invariant MAIT and iNKT cells could partly confound zero-insertion analyses.

TCRdb redid the calling of the 5' RACE reads with MiXCR, one entry per CDR3 protein. The table shows 640,000 or so distinct CDR3 sequences, with less than 7% occurring only once. This clonotype has a count of ten or more. Its antigen remains unidentified. The origin of this receptor is a man between 18 and 35 years old in good health. The specimen was naive T cells sorted from blood.

CDR3 protein: CSVALAGTYNEQFF. DNA for the CDR3: TGCAGCGTTGCACTAGCGGGGACCTACAATGAGCAGTTCTTC. The chain links TRBV29-1 to TRBJ2-1; 10 bases are a match to TRBD2. CDR1 and CDR2 (germline): SQVTM, ANQGSEA. This CDR3 is 14 amino acids long. J lost 2 bases, V lost 4 bases, and 2 bases had no gene match.